One and the same sample provided the 21 T cell receptor beta chains below, sequenced in a study of cytomegalovirus exposure and HLA in healthy donors. With 60 Vbeta and 13 Jbeta primers, the PCR was carried out. Here immunoSEQ multiplex PCR was the method, and the copy in TCRdb shows in-frame clones only, minus some. The table shows a few hundred thousand clones, with approximately 80% occurring only once. Sequencing input: PBMCs. The receptor set was obtained from a girl between 2 and 10 years old in good health and CMV-seronegative.

The chain links TRBV28 to TRBJ1-4; D not certain. The germline V gene encodes CDR1 MDHEN and CDR2 SYDVKM. V was pared by 5 bases and J by 0 bases, with 25 bases between. This CDR3 contains 20 residues. CDR3 residues: CASSRPATRALGATNEKLFF. The CDR3 coding sequence is TGTGCCAGCAGTCGACCCGCGACACGCGCTCTCGGGGCAACTAATGAAAAACTGTTTTTT.

This clone is a singleton in its sample. The J gene is TRBJ2-7, the V gene TRBV6-1, with 9 positions matching TRBD1. Germline assignment: CDR1 MNHNS and CDR2 SASEGT. V gave up 4 bases and J gave up 5 bases; unmatched junction bases: 6. The CDR3 spans 14 residues. The CDR3 here is CASSVGTGYDEQYF. As DNA, the CDR3 is TGTGCCAGCAGTGTCGGGACAGGGTACGACGAGCAGTACTTC.

This chain links TRBV29-1 with TRBJ2-1; 16 bases agree with TRBD2. V shed 5 bases, J shed 9 bases, and the junction held 7 bases outside the gene matches. CDR3 length equals 15 residues. From germline, CDR1 is SQVTM and CDR2 ANQGSEA. In DNA form, the CDR3 reads TGCAGCGTTAAACCGGGACTAGCGGGGGGGGGTGAGCAGTTCTTC. This gives the protein CSVKPGLAGGGEQFF.

V and J are TRBV9 and TRBJ2-5, with 12 bases lining up with TRBD2. The CDR3 spans 16 residues. The V and J ends lost 5 bases and 7 bases, in that order; junction bases with no gene match: 12. Germline CDR1 SGDLS, CDR2 YYNGEE. The CDR3, as DNA: TGTGCCAGCAGTGTCGGGACTAGCGGGCTCGTCGGGACCCAGTACTTC. This translates into CASSVGTSGLVGTQYF.

The chain employs TRBV19 and TRBJ2-1; 9 nucleotides agree with TRBD2. Germline assignment: CDR1 LNHDA and CDR2 SQIVND (reference sequence). The CDR3 has 14 residues. The V and J ends lost 10 bases and 4 bases, in that order; junction bases with no gene match: 8. CDR3 loop: CATSRTSEYNEQFF. The CDR3 nucleotides are TGTGCCACCTCTCGGACTAGCGAGTACAATGAGCAGTTCTTC.

J is TRBJ1-3 and V is TRBV13; a possible D gene is TRBD1 (6 bases). Trimming took off 3 bases at V and 3 bases at J, with 9 bases between the two ends. CDR1 and CDR2 (germline): PRHDT, FYEKMQ (reference sequence). The CDR3 spans 14 residues. The CDR3 sequence is CASSLGAGGNTIYF. Written as DNA, the CDR3 is TGTGCCAGCAGCTTGGGGGCAGGTGGAAACACCATATATTTT.

The chain carries TRBV4-2 and TRBJ2-1; 8 nucleotides line up with TRBD2. The germline CDR1 and CDR2 sequences are LGHNA and YNFKEQ. Unmatched junction bases numbered 22, after V lost 1 base and J lost 8 bases. This CDR3 spans 20 amino acids. CDR3 residues: CASSQAPEPTGLDLLDEQFF. The CDR3 DNA sequence: TGTGCCAGCAGCCAAGCCCCGGAACCGACGGGACTAGACCTATTGGATGAGCAGTTCTTC.

The chain uses TRBV7-9 and TRBJ1-5; D is ambiguous. The CDR3 runs 15 residues. Germline CDR1 reads SEHNR; CDR2 reads FQNEAQ (reference sequence). V dropped 5 bases and J dropped 0 bases, with 11 bases sitting between them. CDR3 sequence (DNA): TGTGCCAGCAGCCGCCAGGATGATAGCAATCAGCCCCAGCATTTT. The encoded protein is CASSRQDDSNQPQHF.

V usage is TRBV28 and J usage is TRBJ1-2; 7 bases map to TRBD1. Trimming removed 5 bases from V and 4 bases from J; junction bases left unmatched: 7. The CDR3 is made up of 14 amino acids. The germline V gene has CDR1 MDHEN and CDR2 SYDVKM. CDR3 DNA sequence: TGTGCCAGCAGTGATGACAGGGTGTCCTATGGCTACACCTTC. It specifies CASSDDRVSYGYTF.

This chain joins TRBV4-1 and TRBJ1-5, with D maybe TRBD1 (5 bases). V was trimmed by 3 bases and J by 2 bases, leaving 17 bases between them. The V gene's germline CDR1 is MGHRA and CDR2 YSYEKL. The CDR3 runs 17 residues. CDR3 loop: CASSHPDSTGGNQPQHF. CDR3 DNA sequence: TGCGCCAGCAGCCACCCCGACAGCACGGGGGGCAATCAGCCCCAGCATTTT.

This clone occurred a few times. The J gene is TRBJ2-1, the V gene TRBV4-2, with D uncertain. This CDR3 has 14 residues. The V end was cut by 3 bases, the J end by 3 bases, with 9 bases between. Germline-derived CDR1 and CDR2 are LGHNA and YNFKEQ. CDR3 sequence: CASSHEEFYNEQFF. The CDR3, as DNA: TGTGCCAGCAGCCATGAGGAGTTCTACAATGAGCAGTTCTTC.

The J gene is TRBJ2-4, the V gene TRBV9; a weak D match, TRBD2 (5 bases). V was trimmed by 3 bases and J by 7 bases, leaving 14 bases between them. The length of the CDR3 is 14 residues. Germline V gene lookup returns CDR1 SGDLS and CDR2 YYNGEE. DNA for the CDR3: TGTGCCAGCAGCGCCGAGGGCCGTGGGAACATTCAGTACTTC. It is translated as CASSAEGRGNIQYF.

The rearrangement joins TRBV6-1 to TRBJ1-1, with D perhaps TRBD1 (5 bases). The CDR3 loop spans 15 amino acids. The germline V gene encodes CDR1 MNHNS and CDR2 SASEGT. The V end lost 6 bases, the J end lost 5 bases, and 19 bases lay between the germline ends. CDR3 sequence: CASSTYQGVRTEAFF. The CDR3 DNA sequence: TGTGCCAGCAGCACGTATCAGGGCGTTCGGACTGAAGCTTTCTTT.

This chain joins TRBV6-1 and TRBJ2-7; 7 bases line up with TRBD1. CDR1 is MNHNS and CDR2 is SASEGT in the germline V gene. This CDR3 has 15 residues. The ends lost 7 bases at V and 4 bases at J; junction bases unmatched: 13. CDR3 protein: CASKSSPGQTYEQYF. The CDR3 DNA follows: TGTGCCAGCAAATCGAGTCCGGGACAGACATACGAGCAGTACTTC.

This chain links TRBV25-1 with TRBJ2-5, with 11 positions matching TRBD2. Germline loops: CDR1 MGHDK, CDR2 SYGVNS. This CDR3 region has 14 residues. Trimming took 7 bases from V and 4 from J; bases not matched to a gene: 5. The CDR3 sequence is CASNAGTSGETQYF. The CDR3 nucleotides are TGTGCCAGCAATGCCGGGACTAGCGGAGAGACCCAGTACTTC.

This clone was observed a single time. The chain carries TRBV4-1 and TRBJ1-5; D may be TRBD1 (5 bases). This CDR3 is built from 14 residues. Germline V gives CDR1 MGHRA, CDR2 YSYEKL. V lost 5 bases, J lost 0 bases, and 8 bases lay in between. As DNA, the CDR3 is TGCGCCAGCAGCTCAGGGCATAGCAATCAGCCCCAGCATTTT. Translation gives CASSSGHSNQPQHF.

The J gene is TRBJ1-1, the V gene TRBV29-1; 8 nucleotides line up with TRBD1. The junction had 4 bases not matched to a gene; V was cut back by 4 bases and J by 0 bases. The CDR3 consists of 14 residues. Germline assignment: CDR1 SQVTM and CDR2 ANQGSEA. The CDR3 here is CSVVKGQVNTEAFF. The CDR3 nucleotides are TGCAGCGTTGTGAAGGGACAGGTGAACACTGAAGCTTTCTTT.

The chain links TRBV9 to TRBJ2-3, with 7 bases aligning to TRBD2. The CDR3 is 16 amino acids. The germline V gene encodes CDR1 SGDLS and CDR2 YYNGEE. V shed 4 bases, J shed 2 bases, and the junction held 10 bases outside the gene matches. The CDR3 DNA reads as TGTGCCAGCAGCTCCTTTGCGGGAGCTGTCACAGATACGCAGTATTTT. Its protein is CASSSFAGAVTDTQYF. The complete variable domain, with remaining parts taken from reference TRBV9 and TRBJ2-3, reads DSGVTQTPKHLITATGQRVTLRCSPRSGDLSVYWYQQSLDQGLQFLIQYYNGEERAKGNILERFSAQQFPDLHSELNLSSLELGDSALYFCASSSFAGAVTDTQYFGPGTRLTVL.

The J gene is TRBJ2-5, the V gene TRBV7-8; 7 bases are shared with TRBD1. The CDR3 contains 16 residues. Losses at the gene ends were 5 bases for V and 5 bases for J; bases not matched to a gene: 14. Germline V gene data show CDR1 as SGHVS and CDR2 as FQNEAQ. Here the CDR3 reads CASSAWTGGARETQYF. For the CDR3, the DNA is TGTGCCAGCAGCGCCTGGACAGGTGGGGCGAGGGAGACCCAGTACTTC. The variable domain in full, completed from reference TRBV7-8 and TRBJ2-5, reads GAGVSQSPRYKVAKRGQDVALRCDPISGHVSLFWYQQALGQGPEFLTYFQNEAQLDKSGLPSDRFFAERPEGSVSTLKIQRTQQEDSAVYLCASSAWTGGARETQYFGPGTRLLVL.

There are a few counts of this clone. The chain joins TRBV7-9 to TRBJ1-1, with a tentative D call TRBD1 (6 bases). CDR1 is SEHNR and CDR2 is FQNEAQ in the germline V gene (reference sequence). V was pared by 0 bases and J by 6 bases, with 14 bases between. CDR3 length: 15 residues. CDR3 amino acids: CASSLATGIRAEAFF. CDR3 DNA sequence: TGTGCCAGCAGCTTAGCGACAGGAATTCGGGCTGAAGCTTTCTTT.

This rearrangement joins TRBV19 to TRBJ1-2; a possible D gene is TRBD1 (6 bases). Trimming shortened V by 10 bases and J by 8 bases, and 20 bases separated the two germline ends. CDR1 and CDR2 from the germline V gene are LNHDA and SQIVND (reference sequence). The length of the CDR3 is 13 residues. This CDR3 reads CATLALQGTGYTF. In DNA, the CDR3 is TGTGCCACCTTAGCCCTACAGGGTACAGGCTACACCTTC. The variable domain in full, completed from reference TRBV19 and TRBJ1-2, reads DGGITQSPKYLFRKEGQNVTLSCEQNLNHDAMYWYRQDPGQGLRLIYYSQIVNDFQKGDIAEGYSVSREKKESFPLTVTSAQKNPTAFYLCATLALQGTGYTFGSGTRLTVV.